This entry lists 7 T cell receptor beta chains sequenced from one sample in a study of cytomegalovirus exposure and HLA in healthy donors. With 60 Vbeta and 13 Jbeta primers, the PCR was carried out. The method was immunoSEQ multiplex PCR; TCRdb's version includes in-frame clones alone and lacks a portion of them. Of about 190,000 clones listed, around 90% were seen once; the top ten hold roughly 1.7%. Input material: PBMCs. The origin of the receptors is a young woman in good health and CMV-seronegative.

The rearrangement links TRBV5-8 to TRBJ2-2; 8 nucleotides align to TRBD1. The CDR3 has 17 amino acids. Trimming took 0 bases from V and 1 from J; bases not matched to a gene: 5. CDR1 is SGHTS and CDR2 is YDEGEE in the germline V gene. CDR3 sequence reads: CASSLGTGTGNTGELFF. CDR3 DNA: TGTGCCAGCAGCTTGGGGACCGGGACAGGGAACACCGGGGAGCTGTTTTTT.

This clone was detected only once. The chain links TRBV7-9 to TRBJ2-2; TRBD2 matches at 10 bases. The germline V gene encodes CDR1 SEHNR and CDR2 FQNEAQ (reference sequence). There are 18 residues in the CDR3. Trimming at V came to 5 bases and at J to 5 bases, leaving 14 bases not matched to a gene. CDR3 DNA sequence: TGTGCCAGCAGCACCACCCGCCTACTAGCGGGACATACCGGGGAGCTGTTTTTT. The encoded protein is CASSTTRLLAGHTGELFF.

This clone was picked up a small number of times. The V call is TRBV2, the J call TRBJ2-7; perhaps TRBD1 as D (6 bases). V was trimmed by 4 bases and J by 0 bases, leaving 13 bases between them. The CDR3 is 15 amino acids. In germline, CDR1 is SNHLY, CDR2 FYNNEI. CDR3 in amino acids: CASSGTGQLSYEQYF. The CDR3 DNA reads TGTGCCAGCAGTGGTACCGGACAGCTCTCCTACGAGCAGTACTTC.

This clone was observed a single time. The CDR3 protein is CASRDPGTSGGGSTDTQYF. In nucleotides, the CDR3 is TGTGCCAGCAGAGACCCCGGGACTAGCGGGGGGGGTAGCACAGATACGCAGTATTTT. V usage is TRBV2 and J usage is TRBJ2-3; TRBD2 matches 16 bases. The trim removed 6 bases at V and 0 bases at J, leaving 9 bases unmatched. The CDR3 runs to 19 residues. Germline lookup yields CDR1 SNHLY and CDR2 FYNNEI.

The chain combines TRBV9 with TRBJ2-7, with 9 nucleotides matching TRBD1. The germline gives CDR1 SGDLS, CDR2 YYNGEE. Trimming at V came to 4 bases and at J to 0 bases, leaving 14 bases not matched to a gene. The CDR3 covers 18 residues. This chain's CDR3 is CASSPRPAGQGFSYEQYF. DNA for the CDR3: TGTGCCAGCAGCCCACGGCCCGCGGGACAGGGCTTCTCCTACGAGCAGTACTTC.

V is TRBV29-1 and J is TRBJ2-5; 8 bases match TRBD1. The CDR3 covers 13 residues. CDR1 and CDR2 from the germline V gene are SQVTM and ANQGSEA. After removal of 7 bases from V and 5 bases from J, the junction contained 9 bases not matched to a gene. In nucleotides, the CDR3 is TGCAGCGGCCGACCGACAGGGGTCGAGACCCAGTACTTC. It encodes CSGRPTGVETQYF.

V is TRBV2 and J is TRBJ1-1, with D possibly being TRBD1 (6 bases). Germline values: CDR1 SNHLY, CDR2 FYNNEI. The CDR3 loop spans 14 amino acids. Trimming stripped 4 bases from V and 0 bases from J, with 9 bases between. The CDR3 DNA reads as TGTGCCAGCAGTGTACAGGGAATGAACACTGAAGCTTTCTTT. Protein sequence: CASSVQGMNTEAFF.